The following is a T cell receptor beta chain sequence with its context. What it binds is unknown. The data derive from a study of OX40 agonist ivuxolimab in advanced cancers. General study findings and limits: The average count of expanded clones was higher among CD8+ T cells than among CD4+.

TCRdb's table, derived via immunoSEQ multiplex PCR, lists solely in-frame clones and lacks some. The sample records roughly 62,000 clones, 84% being singletons. Trimming removed 5 bases from V and 7 bases from J, with 20 bases in between. This CDR3 region has 16 residues. CDR1 and CDR2 (germline): MNHEY, SMNVEV (reference sequence). The receptor's source is an adult with an advanced solid tumor such as melanoma, head and neck, liver or kidney cancer. The gene calls are TRBV27 and TRBJ1-4, with unresolved D. Sequenced here: CD4+ or CD8+ T cells sorted from blood, sampled in a trial of the OX40 agonist ivuxolimab. The DNA of the CDR3 is TGTGCCAGCAGTCCCCGAGGGCCGGATGGAGGTGAAAAACTGTTTTTT. It encodes CASSPRGPDGGEKLFF.